This T cell receptor beta chain was identified during a study of T-cell memory formation after mild COVID-19. The CDR3 length is 15 residues. Looked up from germline, CDR1 is SGHRS and CDR2 is YFSETQ. Trimming at V came to 4 bases and at J to 4 bases, leaving 10 bases not matched to a gene. TCRdb redid the calling of the 5' RACE reads with MiXCR, one entry per CDR3 protein. In the table there are 200,000 to 250,000 distinct CDR3 sequences, about 9.2% of which are singletons. The J gene is TRBJ1-2, the V gene TRBV5-1; the match to TRBD1 covers 7 bases. The clonotype originates from a man younger than 35 who had mild COVID-19 (a few samples of this study predate the infection). Cell type and time point are not known. The sample taken for sequencing was PBMCs or a T cell subset sorted from them (not recorded which). The CDR3, as DNA: TGCGCCAGCAGCCTTGGACAGGAGAGGCCCTATGGCTACACCTTC. Protein sequence: CASSLGQERPYGYTF.